The clone carrying this T cell receptor (beta chain) was seen at least ten times. The sample is drawn from a study of HIV-infected children after antiretroviral therapy interruption. Study-level background: All children had CD4+ count above 500 and viral load below 50 copies/ml. Samples from the continuous-treatment group were taken at weeks 0, 48 and 150. Weeks 0, 12, interruption end (24 or 48), and about 3 years post-study gave interruption-arm samples.

The TCR library was built from RNA with a 3' RACE protocol and unique molecular identifiers. MiXCR, run by TCRdb on the 3' RACE reads, gives a single entry per CDR3 protein. The sample holds about 89,000 distinct CDR3 sequences; 6.9% are singletons and the top ten take roughly 1%. CDR3 size: 14 residues. V dropped 0 bases and J dropped 6 bases, with 11 bases sitting between them. Germline loops: CDR1 SGDLS, CDR2 YYNGEE. Treatment specified: PENTA 11 planned treatment interruption arm or continuous ART arm. At least 24 weeks of at least three-drug ART, in children 2 to 15 years. The sequence was collected from a pool of human donors with HIV. The chain couples TRBV9 to TRBJ2-3; D gene unclear. Sample: CD45RA+ CD4+ T cells from PBMCs, pooled from several time points, taken from a donor given antiretroviral therapy, either interrupted or continuous. Subset specified: naive CD4+ CD45RA+ CD45RO- T cells. CDR3 DNA sequence: TGTGCCAGCAGCGTAGGGTCCCTGAGGGATACGCAGTATTTT. It is translated as CASSVGSLRDTQYF.